The 28 T cell receptor beta chains in this list originate from one sample, sequenced in a study of T cell changes during pregnancy in multiple sclerosis. Sequenced by immunoSEQ multiplex PCR; TCRdb stores in-frame clones only, minus some. The data show about 46,000 clones, with about 91% seen just once and roughly 9% held by the top ten. The starting material was CD8+ T cells from peripheral blood mononuclear cells, obtained after pregnancy. The receptors stem from a female donor with multiple sclerosis, enrolled in a pregnancy study.

The CDR3 DNA follows: TGTGCCAGCAGTCCTGCCTCGGGACAGGGGTCTAATGAGCAGTTCTTC. Protein product: CASSPASGQGSNEQFF. The chain is built from TRBV14 and TRBJ2-1; 10 nucleotides match TRBD1. Per germline, CDR1 SGHDN and CDR2 FVKESK. The ends lost 6 bases at V and 7 bases at J; junction bases unmatched: 12. This CDR3 has 16 residues.

The V call is TRBV21-1, the J call TRBJ2-7; no DNA check was done on the table's D call, TRBD1. TRBV21-1 is labeled a pseudogene. There are 13 residues in the CDR3. The CDR3 DNA is TGTGCCAGCAGCAAAGCGCCAGGGGGCGAGCAGTACTTC. Translated: CASSKAPGGEQYF.

The chain carries TRBV29-1 and TRBJ1-1, with unresolved D. The V gene lost 7 bases and the J gene lost 7 bases, with 10 bases spanning the gap. Germline V gene data show CDR1 as SQVTM and CDR2 as ANQGSEA. The CDR3 totals 10 residues. In DNA form, the CDR3 reads TGCAGCGCTTGGAGAGTTGAAGCTTTCTTT. It yields the protein CSAWRVEAFF.

This clone was detected a few times. The gene calls are TRBV7-6 and TRBJ2-3, with a tentative D call TRBD1 (6 bases). Trimming left V 5 bases short and J 4 bases short, with 16 bases between. Germline V gene data show CDR1 as SGHVS and CDR2 as FNYEAQ. The CDR3 covers 15 residues. The CDR3 DNA reads TGTGCCAGCAGCAATGCCCAGGACAGACCAGATACGCAGTATTTT. This translates into CASSNAQDRPDTQYF.

J is TRBJ1-1 and V is TRBV30; possibly TRBD1 for D (6 bases). The CDR3 covers 13 residues. Per the germline V gene, CDR1 is GTSNPN and CDR2 is SVGIG (reference sequence). Trimming left V 5 bases short and J 0 bases short, with 10 bases between. The CDR3 region is CAWETGMNTEAFF. The CDR3 nucleotides read TGTGCCTGGGAGACAGGCATGAACACTGAAGCTTTCTTT.

The chain links TRBV9 to TRBJ1-4; possible D gene TRBD1, 5 bases. V dropped 2 bases and J dropped 4 bases, with 12 bases sitting between them. The germline V gene encodes CDR1 SGDLS and CDR2 YYNGEE. This CDR3 spans 15 amino acids. The CDR3 DNA follows: TGTGCCAGCAGCGTGGATGACAGCAGTAATGAAAAACTGTTTTTT. Translating gives CASSVDDSSNEKLFF.

This chain uses TRBV30 with TRBJ2-7; 9 bases align to TRBD2. The J segment lost 3 bases and the V segment lost 5 bases, leaving 11 bases of the junction unmatched. This CDR3 spans 15 amino acids. Germline-derived CDR1 and CDR2 are GTSNPN and SVGIG (reference sequence). The CDR3 spells CAWEDKLAGLYEQYF. The CDR3 DNA follows: TGTGCCTGGGAAGACAAACTAGCGGGTCTCTACGAGCAGTACTTC.

V usage is TRBV5-4 and J usage is TRBJ2-3; 11 nucleotides agree with TRBD2. Germline assignment: CDR1 SGHNT and CDR2 YYREEE (reference sequence). The ends lost 1 base at V and 2 bases at J; junction bases unmatched: 6. CDR3 size: 17 residues. In DNA, the CDR3 is TGTGCCAGCAGCTTGAGGCTAGCGGGAGGCCCCACAGATACGCAGTATTTT. This translates into CASSLRLAGGPTDTQYF.

V gene TRBV19 combines with J gene TRBJ1-1; TRBD1 agrees at 8 bases. Germline-derived CDR1 and CDR2 are LNHDA and SQIVND (reference sequence). The CDR3 has 16 residues. V lost 3 bases to trimming and J lost 0 bases; unmatched junction nucleotides: 6. Written as DNA, the CDR3 is TGTGCCAGTAGTATGGGGACAGGTCCTATGAACACTGAAGCTTTCTTT. It yields the protein CASSMGTGPMNTEAFF.

The CDR3 DNA sequence: TGCGCCAGCAGCCAAGAAACAGTCTCTGGAAACACCATATATTTT. It yields the protein CASSQETVSGNTIYF. The chain uses TRBV4-1 and TRBJ1-3; D not resolved. Germline lookup yields CDR1 MGHRA and CDR2 YSYEKL. The CDR3 spans 15 residues. V was shortened by 0 bases and J by 0 bases, with 6 bases between the two germline ends.

This chain connects TRBV4-1 to TRBJ2-5, with TRBD2 matching 10 bases. The junction had 9 bases not matched to a gene; V was cut back by 4 bases and J by 4 bases. In germline, CDR1 is MGHRA, CDR2 YSYEKL. The CDR3 consists of 16 residues. The CDR3, as DNA: TGCGCCAGCAGCCTCTATCCTAGCGGGAGCGGAGAGACCCAGTACTTC. It yields the protein CASSLYPSGSGETQYF.

V usage is TRBV11-3 and J usage is TRBJ2-7; D uncertain. CDR1 and CDR2 (germline): SGHNT, YENEEA. Deletions cut 0 bases from V and 2 bases from J, with 8 bases between. The CDR3 length is 14 residues. The CDR3 DNA reads TGTGCCAGCAGCTTAGAGTATTCTCCCTACGAGCAGTACTTC. It specifies CASSLEYSPYEQYF.

The chain links TRBV7-8 to TRBJ1-6, with TRBD1 as a possible D gene (5 bases). Per germline, CDR1 SGHVS and CDR2 FQNEAQ. Trimming shortened V by 3 bases and J by 8 bases, and 17 bases separated the two germline ends. This CDR3 contains 16 residues. In DNA form, the CDR3 reads TGTGCCAGCAGCTTTGGGGACGGGGGAGGCGATTCACCCCTCCACTTT. Protein product: CASSFGDGGGDSPLHF.

The chain couples TRBV5-6 to TRBJ2-3; D is ambiguous. V was shortened by 2 bases and J by 1 base, with 11 bases between the two germline ends. The CDR3 loop spans 15 amino acids. CDR1 and CDR2 from the germline V gene are SGHDT and YYEEEE. The DNA for the CDR3 is TGTGCCAGCAGCTTAGGCGGAATAGGCACAGATACGCAGTATTTT. Translated, it gives CASSLGGIGTDTQYF.

The chain combines TRBV7-9 with TRBJ2-1; 8 bases line up with TRBD1. In germline, CDR1 is SEHNR, CDR2 FQNEAQ (reference sequence). Losses at the gene ends were 5 bases for V and 0 bases for J; bases not matched to a gene: 6. This CDR3 spans 16 amino acids. The CDR3 loop reads CASSPDRVSSYNEQFF. For the CDR3, the DNA is TGTGCCAGCAGCCCGGACAGGGTTAGCTCCTACAATGAGCAGTTCTTC.

This chain connects TRBV6-1 to TRBJ2-1; 14 bases are a match to TRBD2. Per the germline V gene, CDR1 is MNHNS and CDR2 is SASEGT. Trimming took 4 bases from V and 9 from J; bases not matched to a gene: 5. This CDR3 region has 15 residues. This CDR3 is CASSVGTSGSFEQFF. For the CDR3, the DNA is TGTGCCAGCAGTGTTGGGACTAGCGGGAGTTTTGAGCAGTTCTTC.

This clone was counted a few times. The chain uses TRBV18 and TRBJ1-2; D is possibly TRBD1 (6 bases). This CDR3 is 19 amino acids long. Trimming stripped 6 bases from V and 7 bases from J, with 33 bases between. Germline V gene sequence: CDR1 KGHSH, CDR2 LQKENI. This chain's CDR3 is CASSSLILRTDSPRGGYTF. CDR3 sequence (DNA): TGTGCCAGCTCCTCACTCATCTTGAGGACAGATTCCCCCCGCGGTGGCTACACCTTC.

This clone came up once. The rearrangement uses TRBV6-5 and TRBJ2-1, with 7 bases aligning to TRBD1. J lost 6 bases, V lost 6 bases, and 5 bases had no gene match. The germline V gene has CDR1 MNHEY and CDR2 SVGAGI. CDR3 length: 13 amino acids. The CDR3 coding sequence is TGTGCCAGCAGCACAGGGGCAATCAATGAGCAGTTCTTC. As protein: CASSTGAINEQFF.

The rearrangement uses TRBV27 and TRBJ2-3; D may be TRBD1 (5 bases). Germline V gene data show CDR1 as MNHEY and CDR2 as SMNVEV (reference sequence). The V end lost 4 bases, the J end lost 3 bases, and 11 bases lay between the germline ends. The CDR3 runs to 14 residues. CDR3 sequence (DNA): TGTGCCAGCAGTTGCGAAGGGGCAACAGATACGCAGTATTTT. This encodes CASSCEGATDTQYF.

V and J are TRBV5-4 and TRBJ1-1; D not certain. Trimming removed 6 bases at V and 8 bases at J, with 14 bases between. CDR1 and CDR2 (germline): SGHNT, YYREEE (reference sequence). CDR3 length: 12 residues. The DNA for the CDR3 is TGTGCCAGCAACTCAGGTGAAGTAGAAGCTTTCTTT. This codes for CASNSGEVEAFF.

V and J are TRBV19 and TRBJ1-5; the D is unclear. The germline gives CDR1 LNHDA, CDR2 SQIVND (reference sequence). This CDR3 is 12 amino acids long. The germline V and J ends were trimmed by 3 bases and 5 bases, with 5 bases remaining between them. The CDR3 protein is CASSISDQPQHF. The CDR3 DNA is TGTGCCAGTAGTATTTCCGATCAGCCCCAGCATTTT.

The J gene is TRBJ2-1, the V gene TRBV30; D is uncertain. The CDR3 consists of 11 residues. Germline V gene lookup returns CDR1 GTSNPN and CDR2 SVGIG (reference sequence). Trimming took 1 base from V and 6 from J, leaving 4 bases between them. The CDR3, as DNA: TGTGCCTGGAGTGACTTCAATGAGCAGTTCTTC. Its protein is CAWSDFNEQFF. The variable domain in full, completed from reference TRBV30 and TRBJ2-1, reads SQTIHQWPATLVQPVGSPLSLECTVEGTSNPNLYWYRQAAGRGLQLLFYSVGIGQISSEVPQNLSASRPQDRQFILSSKKLLLSDSGFYLCAWSDFNEQFFGPGTRLTVL.

The V call is TRBV9, the J call TRBJ1-3; TRBD1 might be the D (5 bases). V was shortened by 4 bases and J by 1 base, with 15 bases between the two germline ends. Germline V gives CDR1 SGDLS, CDR2 YYNGEE. This CDR3 is 16 amino acids long. In DNA, the CDR3 is TGTGCCAGCAGCCCCGCGGGACGCTCGTCTGGAAACACCATATATTTT. Its protein product is CASSPAGRSSGNTIYF.

Comments on this clone: Germline is not matched at one junction end, which may reflect a read error. V and J are TRBV7-9 and TRBJ1-2, with a weak D call TRBD1 (6 bases). In germline, CDR1 is SEHNR, CDR2 FQNEAQ (reference sequence). The CDR3 runs to 13 residues. As DNA, the CDR3 is TGTGTCAGCAGCTTAGGGATAGGGGGAGGCTACACCTTC. Its protein is CVSSLGIGGGYTF. The full variable domain, completed using reference TRBV7-9 and TRBJ1-2, is DTGVSQNPRHKITKRGQNVTFRCDPISEHNRLYWYRQTLGQGPEFLTYFQNEAQLEKSRLLSDRFSAERPKGSFSTLEIQRTEQGDSAMYLCVSSLGIGGGYTFGSGTRLTVV.

V usage is TRBV7-3 and J usage is TRBJ2-1; 9 bases are shared with TRBD1. This CDR3 region has 15 residues. J was trimmed by 7 bases and V by 1 base; bases with no gene match: 5. The V gene's germline CDR1 is SGHTA and CDR2 FQGTGA. In nucleotides, the CDR3 is TGTGCCAGCAGCTTAATTCCGACAGGGGGGAATGAGCAGTTCTTC. The encoded protein is CASSLIPTGGNEQFF. The full variable domain, completed using reference TRBV7-3 and TRBJ2-1, is GAGVSQTPSNKVTEKGKYVELRCDPISGHTALYWYRQSLGQGPEFLIYFQGTGAADDSGLPNDRFFAVRPEGSVSTLKIQRTERGDSAVYLCASSLIPTGGNEQFFGPGTRLTVL.

The genes are TRBV27 and TRBJ1-5; D gene uncertain. V was trimmed by 0 bases and J by 7 bases, leaving 10 bases between them. The germline gives CDR1 MNHEY, CDR2 SMNVEV (reference sequence). The CDR3 is made up of 14 amino acids. The CDR3 DNA sequence: TGTGCCAGCAGTTTATCGGCGGGTTGGCAGCCCCAGCATTTT. This sequence encodes CASSLSAGWQPQHF.

V gene TRBV2 combines with J gene TRBJ2-1; 10 bases are a match to TRBD1. The CDR3 is 16 amino acids. Germline-derived CDR1 and CDR2 are SNHLY and FYNNEI. V lost 5 bases, J lost 5 bases, and 9 bases stayed unmatched. For the CDR3, the DNA is TGTGCCAGCAGTAGACAGGGGGCCTTTCCGAACAATGAGCAGTTCTTC. Protein sequence: CASSRQGAFPNNEQFF. Combining the CDR3 with reference TRBV2 and TRBJ2-1 gives the whole variable domain EPEVTQTPSHQVTQMGQEVILRCVPISNHLYFYWYRQILGQKVEFLVSFYNNEISEKSEIFDDQFSVERPDGSNFTLKIRSTKLEDSAMYFCASSRQGAFPNNEQFFGPGTRLTVL.

The V call is TRBV5-6, the J call TRBJ2-1; possible D gene TRBD1, 8 bases. The CDR3 spans 15 residues. The ends were cut back, 4 bases at V and 8 bases at J, with 19 bases in the middle. The germline gives CDR1 SGHDT, CDR2 YYEEEE. The CDR3 coding sequence is TGTGCCAGCAGCATGGGGGGGACAGGTAGGGATGAGCAGTTCTTC. It is translated as CASSMGGTGRDEQFF.